The present TCR beta chain was sequenced within a study of T-cell memory formation after mild COVID-19. This clonotype was counted between two and nine times. Its antigen is not identified. Study observations and caveats: Among CD4+ contracting clones, most were CM and EM, and CD8+ ones EMRA. Clones that contracted from day 15 to 85 had balanced CD4/CD8; later expanders were CD4+ biased.

The CDR3 covers 14 residues. Trimming removed 2 bases from V and 0 bases from J, with 8 bases in between. A single record per CDR3 protein comes from TCRdb applying MiXCR to the 5' RACE reads. The data contain 150,000 to 200,000 distinct CDR3 sequences, roughly 16% of them singletons. This TCR was recovered from an adult woman who had mild COVID-19 (a few samples of this study predate the infection). Cell type and time point are not known. The V and J genes are TRBV12-3 or TRBV12-4 and TRBJ2-7, with D unresolved. Sequenced: PBMCs or a T cell subset sorted from them (not recorded which). The DNA of the CDR3 is TGTGCCAGCAGTTTACTAGGGAACTCCTACGAGCAGTACTTC. Residues: CASSLLGNSYEQYF.